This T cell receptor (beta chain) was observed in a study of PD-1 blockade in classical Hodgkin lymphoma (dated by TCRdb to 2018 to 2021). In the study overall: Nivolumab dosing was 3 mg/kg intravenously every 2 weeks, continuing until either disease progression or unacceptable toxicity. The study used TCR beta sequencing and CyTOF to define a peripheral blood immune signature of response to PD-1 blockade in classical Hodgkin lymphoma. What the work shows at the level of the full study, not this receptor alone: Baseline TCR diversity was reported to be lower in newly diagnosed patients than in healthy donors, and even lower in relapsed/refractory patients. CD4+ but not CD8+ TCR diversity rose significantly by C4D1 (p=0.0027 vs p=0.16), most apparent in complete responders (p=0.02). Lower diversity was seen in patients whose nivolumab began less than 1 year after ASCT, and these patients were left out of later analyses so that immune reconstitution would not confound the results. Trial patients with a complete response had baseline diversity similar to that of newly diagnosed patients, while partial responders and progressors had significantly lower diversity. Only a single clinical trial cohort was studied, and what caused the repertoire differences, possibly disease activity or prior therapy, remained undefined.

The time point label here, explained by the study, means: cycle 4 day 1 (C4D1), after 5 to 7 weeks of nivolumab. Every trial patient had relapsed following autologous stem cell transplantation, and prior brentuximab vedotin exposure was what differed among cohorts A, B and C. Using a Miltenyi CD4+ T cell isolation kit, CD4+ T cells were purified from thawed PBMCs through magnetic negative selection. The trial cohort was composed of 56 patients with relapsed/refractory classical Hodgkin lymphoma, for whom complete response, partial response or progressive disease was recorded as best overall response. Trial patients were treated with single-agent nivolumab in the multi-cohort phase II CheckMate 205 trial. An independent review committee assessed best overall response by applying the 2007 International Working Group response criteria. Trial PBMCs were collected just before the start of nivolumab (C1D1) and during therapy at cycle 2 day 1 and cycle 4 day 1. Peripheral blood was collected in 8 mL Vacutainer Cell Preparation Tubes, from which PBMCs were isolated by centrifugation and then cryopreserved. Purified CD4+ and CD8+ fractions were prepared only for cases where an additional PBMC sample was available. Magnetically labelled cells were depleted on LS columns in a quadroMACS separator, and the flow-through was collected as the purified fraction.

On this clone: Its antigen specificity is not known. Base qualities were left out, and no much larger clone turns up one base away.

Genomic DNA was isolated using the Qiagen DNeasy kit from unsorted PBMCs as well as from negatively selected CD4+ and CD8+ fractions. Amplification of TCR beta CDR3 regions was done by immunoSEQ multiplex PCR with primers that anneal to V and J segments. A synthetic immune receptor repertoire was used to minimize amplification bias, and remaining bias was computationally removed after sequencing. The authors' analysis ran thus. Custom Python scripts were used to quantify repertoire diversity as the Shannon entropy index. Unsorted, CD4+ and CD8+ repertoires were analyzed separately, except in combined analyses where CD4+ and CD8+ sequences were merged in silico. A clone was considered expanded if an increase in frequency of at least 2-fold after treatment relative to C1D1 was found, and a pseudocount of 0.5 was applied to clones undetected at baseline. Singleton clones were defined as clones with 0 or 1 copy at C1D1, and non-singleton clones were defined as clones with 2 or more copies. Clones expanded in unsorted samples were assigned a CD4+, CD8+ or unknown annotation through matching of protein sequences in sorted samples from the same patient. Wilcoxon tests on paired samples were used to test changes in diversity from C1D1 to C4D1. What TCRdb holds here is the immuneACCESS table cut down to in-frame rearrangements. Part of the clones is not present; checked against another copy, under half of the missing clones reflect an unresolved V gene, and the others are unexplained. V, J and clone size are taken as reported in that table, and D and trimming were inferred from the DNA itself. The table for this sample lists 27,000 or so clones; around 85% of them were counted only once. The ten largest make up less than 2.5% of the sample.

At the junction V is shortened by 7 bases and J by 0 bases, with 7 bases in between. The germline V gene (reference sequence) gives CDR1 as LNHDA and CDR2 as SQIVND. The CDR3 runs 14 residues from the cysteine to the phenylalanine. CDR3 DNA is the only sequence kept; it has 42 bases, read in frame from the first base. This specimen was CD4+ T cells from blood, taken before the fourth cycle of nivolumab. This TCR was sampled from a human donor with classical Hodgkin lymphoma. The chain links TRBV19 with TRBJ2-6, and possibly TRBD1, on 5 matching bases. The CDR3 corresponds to CASTGISGANVLTF. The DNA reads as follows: TGTGCCAGTACAGGGATCTCTGGGGCCAACGTCCTGACTTTC.